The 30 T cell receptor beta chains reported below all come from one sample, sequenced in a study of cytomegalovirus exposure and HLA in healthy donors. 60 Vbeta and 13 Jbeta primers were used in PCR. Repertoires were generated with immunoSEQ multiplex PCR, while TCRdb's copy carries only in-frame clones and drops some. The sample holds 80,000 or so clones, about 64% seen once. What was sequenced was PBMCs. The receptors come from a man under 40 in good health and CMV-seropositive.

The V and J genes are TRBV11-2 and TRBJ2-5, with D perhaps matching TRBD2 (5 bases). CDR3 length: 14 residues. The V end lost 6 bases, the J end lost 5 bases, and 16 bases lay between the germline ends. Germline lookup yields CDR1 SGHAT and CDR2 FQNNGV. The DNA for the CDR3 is TGTGCCAGCAGGCAAACCGAGATAGCGGAGACCCAGTACTTC. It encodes CASRQTEIAETQYF.

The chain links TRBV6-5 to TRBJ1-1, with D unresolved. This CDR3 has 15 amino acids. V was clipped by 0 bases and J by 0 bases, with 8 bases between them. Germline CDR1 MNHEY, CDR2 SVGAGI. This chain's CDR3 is CASSYSNRLNTEAFF. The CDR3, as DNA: TGTGCCAGCAGTTACTCGAACAGATTGAACACTGAAGCTTTCTTT.

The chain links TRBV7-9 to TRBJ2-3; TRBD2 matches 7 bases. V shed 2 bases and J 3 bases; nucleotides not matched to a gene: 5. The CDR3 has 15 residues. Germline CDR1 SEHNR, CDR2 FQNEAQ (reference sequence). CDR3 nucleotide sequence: TGTGCCAGCAGCTTACGGCGGGAGAGGACAGATACGCAGTATTTT. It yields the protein CASSLRRERTDTQYF. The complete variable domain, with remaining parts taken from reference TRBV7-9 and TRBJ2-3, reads DTGVSQNPRHKITKRGQNVTFRCDPISEHNRLYWYRQTLGQGPEFLTYFQNEAQLEKSRLLSDRFSAERPKGSFSTLEIQRTEQGDSAMYLCASSLRRERTDTQYFGPGTRLTVL.

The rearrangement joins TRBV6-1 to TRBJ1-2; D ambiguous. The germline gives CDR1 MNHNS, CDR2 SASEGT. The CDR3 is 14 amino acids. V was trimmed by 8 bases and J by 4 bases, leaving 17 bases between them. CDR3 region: CASSSGSVGYGYTF. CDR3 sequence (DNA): TGTGCCAGCTCCTCCGGGAGTGTCGGCTATGGCTACACCTTC.

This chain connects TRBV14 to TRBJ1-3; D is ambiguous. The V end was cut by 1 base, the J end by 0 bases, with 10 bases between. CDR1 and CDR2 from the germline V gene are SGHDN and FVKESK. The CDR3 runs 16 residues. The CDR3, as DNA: TGTGCCAGCAGCCAAGGGAGCCGCGGCTCTGGAAACACCATATATTTT. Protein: CASSQGSRGSGNTIYF.

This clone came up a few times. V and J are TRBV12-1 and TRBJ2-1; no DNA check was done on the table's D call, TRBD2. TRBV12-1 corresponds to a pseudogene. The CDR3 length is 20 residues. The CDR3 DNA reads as TGTGCCAGCAGCCTAATACTCTCCGGGACTAGCGGGGGATTGGGGAATGAGCAGTTCTTC. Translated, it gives CASSLILSGTSGGLGNEQFF.

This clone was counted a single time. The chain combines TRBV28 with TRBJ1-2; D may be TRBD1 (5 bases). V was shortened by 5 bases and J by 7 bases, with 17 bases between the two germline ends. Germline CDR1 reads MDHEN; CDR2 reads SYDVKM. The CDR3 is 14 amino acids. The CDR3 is CASSTLPGTPGYTF. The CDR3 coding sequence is TGTGCCAGCAGTACCCTCCCCGGGACTCCTGGCTACACCTTC.

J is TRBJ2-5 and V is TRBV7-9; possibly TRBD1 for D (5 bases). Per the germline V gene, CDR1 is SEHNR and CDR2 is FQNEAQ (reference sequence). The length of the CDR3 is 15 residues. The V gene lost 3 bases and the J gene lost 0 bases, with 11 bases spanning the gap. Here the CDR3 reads CASSLDIGYQETQYF. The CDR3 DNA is TGTGCCAGCAGCTTGGACATTGGGTACCAAGAGACCCAGTACTTC.

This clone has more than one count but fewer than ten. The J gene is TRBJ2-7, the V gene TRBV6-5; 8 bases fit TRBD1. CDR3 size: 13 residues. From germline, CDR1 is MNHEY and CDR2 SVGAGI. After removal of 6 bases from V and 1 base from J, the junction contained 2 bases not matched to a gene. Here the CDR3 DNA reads TGTGCCAGCAGGTGGACAGGGTCCTACGAGCAGTACTTC. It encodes CASRWTGSYEQYF.

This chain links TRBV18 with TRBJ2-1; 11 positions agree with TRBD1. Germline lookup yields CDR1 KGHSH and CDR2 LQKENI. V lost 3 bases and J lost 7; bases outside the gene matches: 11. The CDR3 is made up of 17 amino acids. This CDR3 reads CASSPRTGGLEWNEQFF. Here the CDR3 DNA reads TGTGCCAGCTCACCTCGGACAGGGGGCTTAGAATGGAATGAGCAGTTCTTC. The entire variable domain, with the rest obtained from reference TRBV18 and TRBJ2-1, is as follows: NAGVMQNPRHLVRRRGQEARLRCSPMKGHSHVYWYRQLPEEGLKFMVYLQKENIIDESGMPKERFSAEFPKEGPSILRIQQVVRGDSAAYFCASSPRTGGLEWNEQFFGPGTRLTVL.

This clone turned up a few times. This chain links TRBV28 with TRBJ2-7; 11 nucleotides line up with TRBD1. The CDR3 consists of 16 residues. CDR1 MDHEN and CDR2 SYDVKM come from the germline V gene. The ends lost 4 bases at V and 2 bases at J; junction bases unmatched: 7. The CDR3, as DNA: TGTGCCAGCAGTTCCGGTGGGGGACAGGGGGCCTACGAGCAGTACTTC. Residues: CASSSGGGQGAYEQYF.

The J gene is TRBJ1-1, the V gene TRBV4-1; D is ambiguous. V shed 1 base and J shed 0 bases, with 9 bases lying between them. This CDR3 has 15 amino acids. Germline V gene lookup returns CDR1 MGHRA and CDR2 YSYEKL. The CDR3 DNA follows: TGCGCCAGCAGCCAAGTAGGAGCCTTGAACACTGAAGCTTTCTTT. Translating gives CASSQVGALNTEAFF.

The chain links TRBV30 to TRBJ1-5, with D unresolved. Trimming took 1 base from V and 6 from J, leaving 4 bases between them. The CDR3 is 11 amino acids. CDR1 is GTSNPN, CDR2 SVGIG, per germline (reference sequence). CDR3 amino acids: CAWSAGQPQHF. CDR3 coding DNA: TGTGCCTGGAGTGCCGGTCAGCCCCAGCATTTT.

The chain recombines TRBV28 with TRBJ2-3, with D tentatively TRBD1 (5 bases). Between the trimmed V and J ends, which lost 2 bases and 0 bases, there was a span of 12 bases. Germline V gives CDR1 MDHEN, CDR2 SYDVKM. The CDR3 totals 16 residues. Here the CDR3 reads CASSLRLQGSTDTQYF. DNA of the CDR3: TGTGCCAGCAGTTTAAGATTGCAGGGCAGCACAGATACGCAGTATTTT.

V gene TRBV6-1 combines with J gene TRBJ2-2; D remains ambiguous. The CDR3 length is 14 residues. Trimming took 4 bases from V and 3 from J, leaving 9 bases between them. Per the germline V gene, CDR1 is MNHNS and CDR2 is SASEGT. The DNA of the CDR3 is TGTGCCAGCAGTGTAGACACCCACACCGGGGAGCTGTTTTTT. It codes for CASSVDTHTGELFF.

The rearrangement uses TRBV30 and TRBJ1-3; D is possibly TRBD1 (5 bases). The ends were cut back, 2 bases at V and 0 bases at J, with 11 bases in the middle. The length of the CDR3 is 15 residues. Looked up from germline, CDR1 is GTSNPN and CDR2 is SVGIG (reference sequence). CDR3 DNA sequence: TGTGCCTGGAGTCGGGGCGGGAACTCTGGAAACACCATATATTTT. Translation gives CAWSRGGNSGNTIYF.

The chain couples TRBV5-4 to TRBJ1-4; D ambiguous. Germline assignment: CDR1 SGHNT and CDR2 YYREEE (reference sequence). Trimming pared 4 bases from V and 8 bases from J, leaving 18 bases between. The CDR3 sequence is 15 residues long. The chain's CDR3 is CASSTSTSLREKLFF. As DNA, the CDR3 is TGTGCCAGCAGCACTTCGACTTCACTCCGGGAAAAACTGTTTTTT. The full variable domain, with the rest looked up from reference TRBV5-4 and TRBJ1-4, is ETGVTQSPTHLIKTRGQQVTLRCSSQSGHNTVSWYQQALGQGPQFIFQYYREEENGRGNFPPRFSGLQFPNYSSELNVNALELDDSALYLCASSTSTSLREKLFFGSGTQLSVL.

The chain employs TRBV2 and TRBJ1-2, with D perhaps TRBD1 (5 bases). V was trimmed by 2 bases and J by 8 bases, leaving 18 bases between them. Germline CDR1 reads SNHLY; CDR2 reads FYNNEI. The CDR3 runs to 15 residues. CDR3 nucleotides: TGTGCCAGCAGTGAAATAAGGGCCAGTGCAGGGGGCTACACCTTC. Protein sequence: CASSEIRASAGGYTF.

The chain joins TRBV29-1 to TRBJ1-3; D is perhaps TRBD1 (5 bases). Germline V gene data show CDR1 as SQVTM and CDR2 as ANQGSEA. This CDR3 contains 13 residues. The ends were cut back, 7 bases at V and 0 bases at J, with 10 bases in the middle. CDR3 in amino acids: CSGGQSSGNTIYF. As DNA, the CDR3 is TGCAGCGGGGGCCAGAGCTCTGGAAACACCATATATTTT.

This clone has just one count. The CDR3 nucleotides read TGTGCCAGCAGCCAAGATCAGGGAAGGAATGAAAAACTGTTTTTT. Its protein product is CASSQDQGRNEKLFF. The chain links TRBV14 to TRBJ1-4, with D possibly TRBD1 on 5 matching bases. Germline CDR1 reads SGHDN; CDR2 reads FVKESK. The CDR3 covers 15 residues. The germline V and J ends were trimmed by 0 bases and 5 bases, with 10 bases remaining between them. Full variable domain (rest looked up from reference TRBV14 and TRBJ1-4): EAGVTQFPSHSVIEKGQTVTLRCDPISGHDNLYWYRRVMGKEIKFLLHFVKESKQDESGMPNNRFLAERTGGTYSTLKVQPAELEDSGVYFCASSQDQGRNEKLFFGSGTQLSVL.

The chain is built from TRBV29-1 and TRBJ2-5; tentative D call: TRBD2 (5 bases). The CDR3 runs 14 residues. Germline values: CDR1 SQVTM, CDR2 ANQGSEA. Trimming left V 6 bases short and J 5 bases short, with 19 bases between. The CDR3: CSVDRTPRGETQYF. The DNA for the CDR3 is TGCAGCGTCGATAGGACTCCCCGTGGGGAGACCCAGTACTTC.

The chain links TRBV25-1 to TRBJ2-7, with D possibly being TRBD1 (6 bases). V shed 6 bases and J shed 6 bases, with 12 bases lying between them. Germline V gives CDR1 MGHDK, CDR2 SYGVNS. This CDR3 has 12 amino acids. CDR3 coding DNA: TGTGCCAGCAGACAGGGCCTAGCCGAGCAGTACTTC. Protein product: CASRQGLAEQYF.

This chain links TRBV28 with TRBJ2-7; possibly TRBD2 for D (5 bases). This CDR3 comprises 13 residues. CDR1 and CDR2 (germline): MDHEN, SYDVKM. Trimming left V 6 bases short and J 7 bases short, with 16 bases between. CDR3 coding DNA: TGTGCCAGCAGGGGTAGCGCCACGGGAGAGCAGTACTTC. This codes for CASRGSATGEQYF. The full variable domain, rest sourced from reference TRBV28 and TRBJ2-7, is DVKVTQSSRYLVKRTGEKVFLECVQDMDHENMFWYRQDPGLGLRLIYFSYDVKMKEKGDIPEGYSVSREKKERFSLILESASTNQTSMYLCASRGSATGEQYFGPGTRLTVT.

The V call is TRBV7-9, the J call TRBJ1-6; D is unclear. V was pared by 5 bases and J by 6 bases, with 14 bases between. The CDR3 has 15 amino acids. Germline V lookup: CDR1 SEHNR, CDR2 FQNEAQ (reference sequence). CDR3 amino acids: CASSPTAQLNSPLHF. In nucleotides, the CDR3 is TGTGCCAGCAGCCCCACAGCACAGCTTAATTCACCCCTCCACTTT.

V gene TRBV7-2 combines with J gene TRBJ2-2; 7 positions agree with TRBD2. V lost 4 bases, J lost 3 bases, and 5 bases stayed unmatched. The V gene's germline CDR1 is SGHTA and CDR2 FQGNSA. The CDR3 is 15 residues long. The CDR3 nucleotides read TGTGCCAGCAGCTCCCGACTAGCCGACACCGGGGAGCTGTTTTTT. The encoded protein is CASSSRLADTGELFF.

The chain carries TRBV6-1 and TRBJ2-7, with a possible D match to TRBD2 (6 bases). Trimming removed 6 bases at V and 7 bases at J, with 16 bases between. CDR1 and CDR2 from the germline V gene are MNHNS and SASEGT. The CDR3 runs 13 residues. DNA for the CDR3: TGTGCCAGCAGCCAAGTTGGGACTGGGGAGCAGTACTTC. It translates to CASSQVGTGEQYF.

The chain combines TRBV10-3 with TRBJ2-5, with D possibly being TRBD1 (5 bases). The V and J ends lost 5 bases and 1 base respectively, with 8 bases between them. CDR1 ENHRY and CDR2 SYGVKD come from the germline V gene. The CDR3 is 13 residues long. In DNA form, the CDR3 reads TGTGCCATCAGTCCTGACAGCCAAGAGACCCAGTACTTC. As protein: CAISPDSQETQYF.

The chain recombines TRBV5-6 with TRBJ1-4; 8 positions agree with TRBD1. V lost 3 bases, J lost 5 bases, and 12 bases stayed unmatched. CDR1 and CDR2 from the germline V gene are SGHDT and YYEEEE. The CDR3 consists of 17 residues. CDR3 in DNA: TGTGCCAGCAGCTCTCAGGGGGCGAGAGCTTGGAATGAAAAACTGTTTTTT. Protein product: CASSSQGARAWNEKLFF. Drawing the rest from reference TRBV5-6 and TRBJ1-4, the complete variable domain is DAGVTQSPTHLIKTRGQQVTLRCSPKSGHDTVSWYQQALGQGPQFIFQYYEEEERQRGNFPDRFSGHQFPNYSSELNVNALLLGDSALYLCASSSQGARAWNEKLFFGSGTQLSVL.

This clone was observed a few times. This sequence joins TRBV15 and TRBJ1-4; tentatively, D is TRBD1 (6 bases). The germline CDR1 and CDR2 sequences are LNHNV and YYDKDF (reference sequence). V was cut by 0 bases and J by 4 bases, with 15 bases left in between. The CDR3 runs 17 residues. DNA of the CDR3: TGTGCCACCAGCAGAGACAGCAGAAGGGGGATTAATGAAAAACTGTTTTTT. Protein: CATSRDSRRGINEKLFF.

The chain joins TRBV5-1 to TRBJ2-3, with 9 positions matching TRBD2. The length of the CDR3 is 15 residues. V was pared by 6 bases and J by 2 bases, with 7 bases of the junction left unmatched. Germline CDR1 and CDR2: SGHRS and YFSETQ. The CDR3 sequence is CASTPAGGHTDTQYF. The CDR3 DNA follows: TGCGCCAGCACCCCAGCGGGGGGTCACACAGATACGCAGTATTTT.